These T cell receptor beta chains were read from a single sample in a study of shared clonotypes between healthy human individuals. The table came from immunoSEQ multiplex PCR; TCRdb's copy has only in-frame clones and leaves some out. The top ten clones hold around 1.7% of a sample with roughly 2,000,000 clones, around 93% of them seen once. Sequenced input: naive CD8+ T cells from PBMCs. Source of these receptors: a man aged 18 to 30 in good health. Some clones in this sample may be carry-over from other donors' samples. Both conserved end residues are part of each CDR3. A D gene is named only where the DNA matches it firmly. The size field is filled for only some rows; it gives once, few, many or a size class.

V: TRBV7-9
J: TRBJ2-1
size: -
D: TRBD2
DNA: TGTGCCAGCAGCGCCCGGGGGGTACATGAGCAGTTCTTC
CDR3: CASSARGVHEQFF

V: TRBV28
J: TRBJ2-1
size: -
D: TRBD2
DNA: TGTGCCAGCAGTTGGCGGACTAGCGGAAACAATGAGCAGTTCTTC
CDR3: CASSWRTSGNNEQFF

V: TRBV30
J: TRBJ1-5
size: -
D: -
DNA: TGTGCCTGGAGTGTACAAGGGGATCAGCCCCAGCATTTT
CDR3: CAWSVQGDQPQHF

V: TRBV10-1
J: TRBJ1-2
size: few
D: -
DNA: TGCGCCAGCAGTGACGCAGGACAGACTTACTATGGCTACACCTTC
CDR3: CASSDAGQTYYGYTF

V: TRBV5-6
J: TRBJ1-5
size: -
D: -
DNA: TGTGCCAGCAGCTTGGGCGGGAGCAATCAGCCCCAGCATTTT
CDR3: CASSLGGSNQPQHF

V: TRBV29-1
J: TRBJ1-3
size: -
D: -
DNA: TGCAGCGTTGAAAGCCAGGGATTCTCTGGAAACACCATATATTTT
CDR3: CSVESQGFSGNTIYF

V: TRBV6-6
J: TRBJ1-4
size: -
D: -
DNA: TGTGCCAGCAGTTACTCGGAGGGAACTAATGAAAAACTGTTTTTT
CDR3: CASSYSEGTNEKLFF

V: TRBV27
J: TRBJ1-1
size: -
D: -
DNA: TGTGCCAGCAGTACTAGGGTATTCGGGACTGAAGCTTTCTTT
CDR3: CASSTRVFGTEAFF

V: TRBV27
J: TRBJ2-2
size: -
D: -
DNA: TGTGCCAGCAGTCCATTCTACACCGGGGAGCTGTTTTTT
CDR3: CASSPFYTGELFF

V: TRBV27
J: TRBJ2-7
size: -
D: -
DNA: TGTGCCACCGCCGGTGGGGATCACTCCTACGAGCAGTACTTC
CDR3: CATAGGDHSYEQYF

V: TRBV9
J: TRBJ2-7
size: -
D: TRBD2
DNA: TGTGCCAGCAGCTCTAGCGGGTTTAGCTACGAGCAGTACTTC
CDR3: CASSSSGFSYEQYF

V: TRBV7-2
J: TRBJ2-7
size: -
D: -
DNA: TGTGCCAGCAGCTTAGGAGTCGGCTACGAGCAGTACTTC
CDR3: CASSLGVGYEQYF

V: TRBV10-3
J: TRBJ2-2
size: -
D: -
DNA: TGTGCCATCAGCCCCGGGTTGCGGATCACGAACACCGGGGAGCTGTTTTTT
CDR3: CAISPGLRITNTGELFF

V: TRBV5-1
J: TRBJ1-1
size: -
D: -
DNA: TGCGCCAGCAGCCCGTGGGTGAACACTGAAGCTTTCTTT
CDR3: CASSPWVNTEAFF

V: TRBV27
J: TRBJ1-1
size: -
D: -
DNA: TGTGCCAGCAGTTTGGGTGGGATCGCTGAAGCTTTCTTT
CDR3: CASSLGGIAEAFF

V: TRBV19
J: TRBJ1-2
size: -
D: -
DNA: TGTGCCAGTAGCCCCGGGGGCGGAGGCTACACCTTC
CDR3: CASSPGGGGYTF

V: TRBV6-5
J: TRBJ2-2
size: -
D: -
DNA: TGTGCCAGCAGTTTGCGAGGGACCGGGGAGCTGTTTTTT
CDR3: CASSLRGTGELFF

V: TRBV2
J: TRBJ2-1
size: -
D: -
DNA: TGTGCCAGCATTGTCGGGAGAGCTTACAATGAGCAGTTCTTC
CDR3: CASIVGRAYNEQFF

V: TRBV27
J: TRBJ2-1
size: -
D: TRBD2
DNA: TGTGCCAGCAGTTTACGGGGGCTAGCGGGTATTTACAATGAGCAGTTCTTC
CDR3: CASSLRGLAGIYNEQFF

V: TRBV9
J: TRBJ2-1
size: -
D: TRBD2
DNA: TGTGCCAGCAGCGCGACTAGCGGGTTTAGCTCCTACAATGAGCAGTTCTTC
CDR3: CASSATSGFSSYNEQFF

V: TRBV18
J: TRBJ1-2
size: -
D: -
DNA: TGTGCCAGCTCACTCTGGGACCGAGCTAACTATGGCTACACCTTC
CDR3: CASSLWDRANYGYTF

V: TRBV7-6
J: TRBJ2-1
size: -
D: TRBD2
DNA: TGTGCCAGCAGCAACCCTAGCGGGAGAGGGCCCAATGAGCAGTTCTTC
CDR3: CASSNPSGRGPNEQFF

V: TRBV27
J: TRBJ2-7
size: -
D: TRBD1
DNA: TGTGCCAGCGGACACCTGGCCGGGACAGGGGACTACGAGCAGTACTTC
CDR3: CASGHLAGTGDYEQYF

V: TRBV5-1
J: TRBJ1-1
size: -
D: -
DNA: TGCGCCAGCAGCTTGGTTAACAGGGCGGAGAACACTGAAGCTTTCTTT
CDR3: CASSLVNRAENTEAFF

V: TRBV19
J: TRBJ1-1
size: -
D: -
DNA: TGTGCCAGTAGTATAGGCGGACCGACCTCATGGAACACTGAAGCTTTCTTT
CDR3: CASSIGGPTSWNTEAFF

V: TRBV29-1
J: TRBJ2-7
size: -
D: -
DNA: TGCAGCGTTGAAGGCGGGCCGACCTACGAGCAGTACTTC
CDR3: CSVEGGPTYEQYF

V: TRBV5-6
J: TRBJ2-4
size: -
D: -
DNA: TGTGCCAGCAGCTTGTCTTTGGTAGGGGACGCCATAGCCAAAAACATTCAGTACTTC
CDR3: CASSLSLVGDAIAKNIQYF

V: TRBV6-5
J: TRBJ2-4
size: -
D: TRBD1
DNA: TGTGCCAGCAGTTACAGCCCAGGGACAGACATTCAGTACTTC
CDR3: CASSYSPGTDIQYF

V: TRBV7-9
J: TRBJ2-1
size: -
D: -
DNA: TGTGCCAGCAGCTCCGGGACAACGGCCTACAATGAGCAGTTCTTC
CDR3: CASSSGTTAYNEQFF

V: TRBV27
J: TRBJ2-7
size: -
D: TRBD2
DNA: TGTGCCAGCAGTACTCGGACTAGCGGGAGCTTCGAGCAGTACTTC
CDR3: CASSTRTSGSFEQYF

V: TRBV9
J: TRBJ2-5
size: -
D: TRBD1
DNA: TGTGCCAGCAGCCCCAGTGGGACAGGGGACCAAGAGACCCAGTACTTC
CDR3: CASSPSGTGDQETQYF

V: TRBV27
J: TRBJ2-3
size: -
D: TRBD2
DNA: TGTGCCAGCAGTTTCGGGACTAGCGGAGCCTATACGCAGTATTTT
CDR3: CASSFGTSGAYTQYF

V: TRBV4-1
J: TRBJ1-5
size: -
D: TRBD1
DNA: TGCGCCAGCAGCCAATCTCAGGGGGCTAATCAGCCCCAGCATTTT
CDR3: CASSQSQGANQPQHF

V: TRBV4-1
J: TRBJ2-7
size: -
D: -
DNA: TGCGCCAGCAGCCAAGGATCCGATAGCTCCTACGAGCAGTACTTC
CDR3: CASSQGSDSSYEQYF

V: TRBV7-9
J: TRBJ1-5
size: -
D: -
DNA: TGTGCCAGCAGCCTCTCGGGCCTTGATCAGCCCCAGCATTTT
CDR3: CASSLSGLDQPQHF

V: TRBV27
J: TRBJ2-1
size: -
D: -
DNA: TGTGCCAGCAGTCCGCGGGTAAGCTCCTACAATGAGCAGTTCTTC
CDR3: CASSPRVSSYNEQFF

V: TRBV10-1
J: TRBJ1-3
size: -
D: -
DNA: TGCGCCAGAAGAGTTAATGCTGGAAACACCATATATTTT
CDR3: CARRVNAGNTIYF

V: TRBV29-1
J: TRBJ2-3
size: -
D: -
DNA: TGCAGCGTTGTGTACGTGATCAGCGGACTTCTCACAGATACGCAGTATTTT
CDR3: CSVVYVISGLLTDTQYF

V: TRBV12-5
J: TRBJ2-1
size: -
D: TRBD2
DNA: TGTGCTAGTGGTTCGGGACTAGCAGGTTTAGAGAATGAGCAGTTCTTC
CDR3: CASGSGLAGLENEQFF

V: TRBV11-2
J: TRBJ2-7
size: -
D: -
DNA: TGTGCCAGCAGCACATTACCAGACTACGAGCAGTACTTC
CDR3: CASSTLPDYEQYF

V: TRBV7-9
J: TRBJ2-5
size: -
D: -
DNA: TGTGCCAGCAGCTATCCTAGCGCACAAGAGACCCAGTACTTC
CDR3: CASSYPSAQETQYF

V: TRBV4-1
J: TRBJ2-7
size: -
D: TRBD1
DNA: TGCGCCAGCAGCCCATTCGACACCGGGACAGCAACATACGAGCAGTACTTC
CDR3: CASSPFDTGTATYEQYF

V: TRBV18
J: TRBJ2-3
size: -
D: -
DNA: TGTGCCAGCTCTCCACAGGCCGACGCTGACACAGATACGCAGTATTTT
CDR3: CASSPQADADTDTQYF

V: TRBV7-9
J: TRBJ2-7
size: -
D: -
DNA: TGTGCCAGCAGCTTAGAACGGGGTACCTACGAGCAGTACTTC
CDR3: CASSLERGTYEQYF

V: TRBV27
J: TRBJ2-7
size: -
D: -
DNA: TGTGCCAGCAGTTTCAAGTACAGCGGAACCTACGAGCAGTACTTC
CDR3: CASSFKYSGTYEQYF

V: TRBV6-1
J: TRBJ2-1
size: -
D: -
DNA: TGTGCCAGCAGTCCTAGCGTATACTACAATGAGCAGTTCTTC
CDR3: CASSPSVYYNEQFF

V: TRBV5-4
J: TRBJ1-1
size: -
D: TRBD1
DNA: TGTGCCAGCAGCTTAGACAGGGCAATGGGCAACACTGAAGCTTTCTTT
CDR3: CASSLDRAMGNTEAFF